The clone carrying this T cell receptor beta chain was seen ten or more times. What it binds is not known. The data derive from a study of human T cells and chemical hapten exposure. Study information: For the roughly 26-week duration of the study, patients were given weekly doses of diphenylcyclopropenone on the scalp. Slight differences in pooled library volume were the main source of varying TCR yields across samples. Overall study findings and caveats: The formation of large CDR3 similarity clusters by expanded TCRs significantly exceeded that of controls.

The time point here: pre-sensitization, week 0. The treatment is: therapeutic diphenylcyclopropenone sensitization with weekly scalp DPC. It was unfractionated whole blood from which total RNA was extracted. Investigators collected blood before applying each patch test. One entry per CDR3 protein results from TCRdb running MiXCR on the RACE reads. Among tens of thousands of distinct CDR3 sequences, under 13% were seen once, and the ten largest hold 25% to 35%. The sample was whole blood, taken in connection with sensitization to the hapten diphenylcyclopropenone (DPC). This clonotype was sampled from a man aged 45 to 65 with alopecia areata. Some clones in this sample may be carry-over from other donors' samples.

CDR3 coding DNA: TGTGCCAGCAGCCTTACTAGCAGCAACACCGGGGAGCTGTTTTTT. Residues: CASSLTSSNTGELFF. V is TRBV6-5 and J is TRBJ2-2, with TRBD2 as a possible D gene (6 bases). The germline CDR1 and CDR2 sequences are MNHEY and SVGAGI. With 6 bases removed from V and 2 bases from J, the gap between germline ends came to 13 bases. The CDR3 is 15 amino acids.